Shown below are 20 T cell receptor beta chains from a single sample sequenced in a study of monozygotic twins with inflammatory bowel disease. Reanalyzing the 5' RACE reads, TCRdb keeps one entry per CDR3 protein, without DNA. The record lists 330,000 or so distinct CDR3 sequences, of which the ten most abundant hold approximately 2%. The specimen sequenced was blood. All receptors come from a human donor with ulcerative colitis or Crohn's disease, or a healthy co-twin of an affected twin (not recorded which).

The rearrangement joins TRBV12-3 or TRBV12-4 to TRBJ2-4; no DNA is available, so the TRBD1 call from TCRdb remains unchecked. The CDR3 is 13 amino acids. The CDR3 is CASSPRQKNIQYF.

The CDR3 here is CASSLDGSEQFF. The chain is built from TRBV7-9 and TRBJ2-1; the TCRdb call, TRBD2, lacks DNA for checking. Germline CDR1 is SEHNR and CDR2 is FQNEAQ (reference sequence). The CDR3 is made up of 12 amino acids.

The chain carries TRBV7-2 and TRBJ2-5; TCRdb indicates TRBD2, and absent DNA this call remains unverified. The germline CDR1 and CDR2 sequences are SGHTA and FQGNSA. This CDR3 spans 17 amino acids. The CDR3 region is CASSLGPPGTGQETQYF. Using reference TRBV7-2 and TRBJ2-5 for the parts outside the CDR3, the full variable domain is GAGVSQSPSNKVTEKGKDVELRCDPISGHTALYWYRQSLGQGLEFLIYFQGNSAPDKSGLPSDRFSAERTGGSVSTLTIQRTQQEDSAVYLCASSLGPPGTGQETQYFGPGTRLLVL.

The CDR3 protein is CASSQRTGGNTGELFF. This sequence joins TRBV4-1 and TRBJ2-2; TCRdb gives TRBD1 as the D gene, but with no DNA this cannot be confirmed. Looked up from germline, CDR1 is MGHRA and CDR2 is YSYEKL. CDR3 size: 16 residues.

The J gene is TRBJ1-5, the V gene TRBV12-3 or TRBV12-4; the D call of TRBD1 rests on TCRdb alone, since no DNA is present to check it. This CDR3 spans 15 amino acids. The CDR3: CASSPDSYSNQPQHF.

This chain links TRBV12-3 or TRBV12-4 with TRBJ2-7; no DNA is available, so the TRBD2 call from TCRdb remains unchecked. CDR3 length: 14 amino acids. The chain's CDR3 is CASSPLMGSYEQYF.

CDR3: CSARAHSGLAGAINEQFF. The chain carries TRBV20-1 and TRBJ2-1; the D gene TCRdb calls, TRBD2, cannot be checked with no DNA. The CDR3 totals 18 residues. CDR1 and CDR2 (germline): DFQATT, SNEGSKA (reference sequence).

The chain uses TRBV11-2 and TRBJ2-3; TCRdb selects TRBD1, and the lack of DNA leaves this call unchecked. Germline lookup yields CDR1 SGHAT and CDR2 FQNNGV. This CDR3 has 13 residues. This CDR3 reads CASSDSRADTQYF.

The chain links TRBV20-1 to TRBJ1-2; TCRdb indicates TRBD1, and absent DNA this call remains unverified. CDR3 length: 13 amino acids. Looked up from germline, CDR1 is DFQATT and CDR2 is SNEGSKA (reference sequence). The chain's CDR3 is CSARMGGNYGYTF.

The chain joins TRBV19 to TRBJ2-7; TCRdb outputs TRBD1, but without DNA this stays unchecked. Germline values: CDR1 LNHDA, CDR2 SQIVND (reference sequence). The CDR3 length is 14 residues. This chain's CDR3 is CASSMRQGLWEQYF. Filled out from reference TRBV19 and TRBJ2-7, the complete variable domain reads DGGITQSPKYLFRKEGQNVTLSCEQNLNHDAMYWYRQDPGQGLRLIYYSQIVNDFQKGDIAEGYSVSREKKESFPLTVTSAQKNPTAFYLCASSMRQGLWEQYFGPGTRLTVT.

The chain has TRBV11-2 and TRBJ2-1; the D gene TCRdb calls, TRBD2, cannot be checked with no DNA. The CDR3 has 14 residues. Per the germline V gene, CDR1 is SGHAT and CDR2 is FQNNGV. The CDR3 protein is CASRVAGVYNEQFF.

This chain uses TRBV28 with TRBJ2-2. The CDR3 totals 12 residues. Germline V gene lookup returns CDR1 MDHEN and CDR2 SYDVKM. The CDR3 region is CASSLREWELFF.

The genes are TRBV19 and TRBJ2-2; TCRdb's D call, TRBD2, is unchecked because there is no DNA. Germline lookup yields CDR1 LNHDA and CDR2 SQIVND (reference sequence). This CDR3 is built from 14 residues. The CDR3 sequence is CASTIGGRTGELFF.

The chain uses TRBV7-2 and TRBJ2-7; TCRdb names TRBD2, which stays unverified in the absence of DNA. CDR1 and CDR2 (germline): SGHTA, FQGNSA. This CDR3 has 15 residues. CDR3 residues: CASSLGGMTSGEQYF.

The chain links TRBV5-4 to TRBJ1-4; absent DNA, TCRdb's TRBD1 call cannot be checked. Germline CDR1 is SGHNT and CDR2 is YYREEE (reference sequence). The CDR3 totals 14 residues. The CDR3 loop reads CASSPGDTNEKLFF. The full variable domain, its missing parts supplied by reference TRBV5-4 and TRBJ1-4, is ETGVTQSPTHLIKTRGQQVTLRCSSQSGHNTVSWYQQALGQGPQFIFQYYREEENGRGNFPPRFSGLQFPNYSSELNVNALELDDSALYLCASSPGDTNEKLFFGSGTQLSVL.

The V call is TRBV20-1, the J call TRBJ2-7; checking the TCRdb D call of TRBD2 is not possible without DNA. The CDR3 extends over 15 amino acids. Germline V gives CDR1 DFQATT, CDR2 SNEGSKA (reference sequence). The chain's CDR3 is CSARAPRWVGYEQYF.

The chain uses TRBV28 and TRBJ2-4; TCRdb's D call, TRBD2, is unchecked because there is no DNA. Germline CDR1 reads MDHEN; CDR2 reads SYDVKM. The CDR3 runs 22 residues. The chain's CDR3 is CASSLLGLRTSGRDLAKNIQYF.

The CDR3: CASSFGGHGGSYEQYF. J is TRBJ2-7 and V is TRBV12-3 or TRBV12-4; TCRdb picks TRBD1, but there is no DNA to check that call. The length of the CDR3 is 16 residues.

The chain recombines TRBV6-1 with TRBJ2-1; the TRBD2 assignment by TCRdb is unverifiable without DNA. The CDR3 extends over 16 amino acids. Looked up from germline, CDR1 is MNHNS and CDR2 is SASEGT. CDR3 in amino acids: CASSRGWDSGSNEQFF.

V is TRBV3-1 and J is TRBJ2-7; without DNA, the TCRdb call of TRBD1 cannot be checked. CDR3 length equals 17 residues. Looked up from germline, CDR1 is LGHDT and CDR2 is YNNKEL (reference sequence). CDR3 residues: CASSLRFSGTGHYEQYF.